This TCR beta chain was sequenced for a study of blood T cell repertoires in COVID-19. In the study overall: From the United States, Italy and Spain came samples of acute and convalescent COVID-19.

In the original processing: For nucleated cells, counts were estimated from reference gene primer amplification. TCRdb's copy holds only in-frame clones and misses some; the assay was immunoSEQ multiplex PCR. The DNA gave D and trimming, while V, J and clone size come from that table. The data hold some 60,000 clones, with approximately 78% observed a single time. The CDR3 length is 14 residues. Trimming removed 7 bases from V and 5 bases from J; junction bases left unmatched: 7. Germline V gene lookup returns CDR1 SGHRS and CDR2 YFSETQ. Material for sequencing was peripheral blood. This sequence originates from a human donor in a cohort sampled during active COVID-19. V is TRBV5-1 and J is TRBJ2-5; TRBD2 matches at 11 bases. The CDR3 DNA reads TGCGCCAGCGCGGGACTAGCGGCTAGCGAGACCCAGTACTTC. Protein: CASAGLAASETQYF.